These 24 T cell receptor beta chains came from one sample sequenced in a study of blood T cell repertoires in COVID-19. Generated by immunoSEQ multiplex PCR, the TCRdb table keeps only in-frame clones and is missing some. The data hold over 400,000 clones, with 80% to 90% observed a single time. Input material: PBMCs or T cells enriched from blood (not recorded which). The receptors shown here come from a woman aged 60-75 years who had recovered from COVID-19.

This clone has only one observation. The CDR3 DNA follows: TGTGCCACCAGCGACCCGGGACAGGGCTTTGGCTACACCTTC. Translating it yields CATSDPGQGFGYTF. V gene TRBV24-1 combines with J gene TRBJ1-2; 9 bases match TRBD1. This CDR3 is 14 amino acids long. Germline-derived CDR1 and CDR2 are KGHDR and SFDVKD. With V trimmed by 7 bases and J by 7 bases, 9 bases remained unmatched.

CDR3 coding DNA: TGTGCCACCCGGACTAGCGGGGGGGCCATCACCGGGGAGCTGTTTTTT. Translation: CATRTSGGAITGELFF. V gene TRBV19 combines with J gene TRBJ2-2, with 15 bases matching TRBD2. CDR1 LNHDA and CDR2 SQIVND come from the germline V gene (reference sequence). V lost 10 bases and J lost 4; bases outside the gene matches: 7. The CDR3 totals 16 residues.

The V and J genes are TRBV3-1 (or the pseudogene TRBV3-2) and TRBJ2-2; D not resolved. This CDR3 comprises 12 residues. CDR1 LGHDT and CDR2 YNNKEL come from the germline V gene (reference sequence). V was cut by 4 bases and J by 5 bases, with 5 bases left in between. CDR3 sequence reads: CASSLTTGELFF. The CDR3 region has the DNA TGTGCCAGCAGCCTCACTACCGGGGAGCTGTTTTTT.

The chain employs TRBV19 and TRBJ1-3; D not resolved. There are 14 residues in the CDR3. V was pared by 4 bases and J by 0 bases, with 7 bases between. The V gene's germline CDR1 is LNHDA and CDR2 SQIVND (reference sequence). The CDR3 DNA reads as TGTGCCAGTAGTAGTGTGCGCTCTGGAAACACCATATATTTT. Amino acids: CASSSVRSGNTIYF.

CDR3: CASSLRELGELFF. The DNA for the CDR3 is TGTGCCAGCAGCTTACGGGAGCTCGGGGAGCTGTTTTTT. J is TRBJ2-2 and V is TRBV7-6; TRBD2 might be the D (6 bases). Germline assignment: CDR1 SGHVS and CDR2 FNYEAQ. V was shortened by 2 bases and J by 7 bases, with 8 bases between the two germline ends. The length of the CDR3 is 13 residues.

The rearrangement links TRBV4-1 to TRBJ2-2, with 7 bases matching TRBD2. The CDR3 contains 16 residues. V lost 4 bases and J lost 0; bases outside the gene matches: 5. Germline-derived CDR1 and CDR2 are MGHRA and YSYEKL. The CDR3: CASSLIGGSNTGELFF. The CDR3 region has the DNA TGCGCCAGCAGCCTCATCGGGGGGTCGAACACCGGGGAGCTGTTTTTT.

The chain carries TRBV2 and TRBJ1-6; D is ambiguous. From germline, CDR1 is SNHLY and CDR2 FYNNEI. Trimming removed 7 bases at V and 7 bases at J, with 11 bases between. The CDR3 runs 13 residues. CDR3 amino acids: CASNRVLNSPLHF. CDR3 coding DNA: TGTGCCAGCAATCGGGTCCTAAATTCACCCCTCCACTTT.

V is TRBV2 and J is TRBJ1-1; TRBD1 agrees at 8 bases. There are 14 residues in the CDR3. Germline V lookup: CDR1 SNHLY, CDR2 FYNNEI. The V and J ends lost 6 bases and 10 bases, in that order; junction bases with no gene match: 13. The CDR3: CASSTGQGYGGAFF. In DNA form, the CDR3 reads TGTGCCAGCAGCACAGGACAGGGCTACGGGGGAGCTTTCTTT.

The gene calls are TRBV19 and TRBJ1-1; D not certain. From germline, CDR1 is LNHDA and CDR2 SQIVND (reference sequence). The CDR3 length is 13 residues. Trimming cost V 7 bases and J 4 bases, with 13 bases left between them. CDR3 sequence reads: CASTNRVGTEAFF. CDR3 nucleotides: TGTGCCAGTACCAATCGGGTGGGCACTGAAGCTTTCTTT.

Regarding this clone: Because the CDR3's place on the DNA is in doubt, the DNA is left out and the CDR3 is given as listed by TCRdb. The rearrangement links TRBV7-5 to TRBJ2-3; the table's D call, TRBD2, was not checked against the DNA. TRBV7-5 is termed a pseudogene. The CDR3 has 16 residues if both end residues are counted. CDR3 region: CARSLTVAGGTDTQYF.

This clone was picked up a small number of times. The genes are TRBV2 and TRBJ1-5; D is perhaps TRBD1 (6 bases). CDR1 is SNHLY, CDR2 FYNNEI, per germline. The CDR3 loop spans 18 amino acids. V lost 6 bases, J lost 0 bases, and 21 bases lay in between. The CDR3, as DNA: TGTGCCAGCAGGGACGTTGGACAGCAAATCCATAGCAATCAGCCCCAGCATTTT. Residues: CASRDVGQQIHSNQPQHF.

V and J are TRBV4-1 and TRBJ1-2, with 7 bases aligning to TRBD1. Germline values: CDR1 MGHRA, CDR2 YSYEKL. The CDR3 sequence is 15 residues long. Trimming took 0 bases from V and 1 from J; bases not matched to a gene: 2. The CDR3 nucleotides read TGCGCCAGCAGCCAAGAGGGACAGATTAACTATGGCTACACCTTC. Its protein is CASSQEGQINYGYTF.

The rearrangement links TRBV4-1 to TRBJ1-5; 7 nucleotides agree with TRBD1. The CDR3 spans 16 residues. V shed 0 bases and J 4 bases; nucleotides not matched to a gene: 6. Germline V CDR1 and CDR2: MGHRA, YSYEKL. The DNA for the CDR3 is TGCGCCAGCAGCCAAGATAGGGCAGGGGGGAATCAGCCCCAGCATTTT. It encodes CASSQDRAGGNQPQHF.

V gene TRBV4-1 combines with J gene TRBJ2-3; 8 bases fit TRBD1. This CDR3 is 14 amino acids long. The germline CDR1 and CDR2 sequences are MGHRA and YSYEKL. Germline trimming cut 5 bases from V and 6 bases from J; bases unmatched to any gene: 7. The CDR3 loop is CASSYAGGRDTQYF. CDR3 nucleotide sequence: TGCGCCAGCAGCTACGCAGGGGGCCGTGATACGCAGTATTTT.

The chain has TRBV6-6 and TRBJ1-5; D may be TRBD1 (5 bases). Trimming pared 6 bases from V and 4 bases from J, leaving 13 bases between. Looked up from germline, CDR1 is MNHNY and CDR2 is SVGAGI (reference sequence). The CDR3 is 14 residues long. The CDR3 spells CASSSTAPNQPQHF. DNA for the CDR3: TGTGCCAGCAGCTCGACAGCCCCTAATCAGCCCCAGCATTTT.

The J gene is TRBJ1-1, the V gene TRBV5-1; 9 bases line up with TRBD1. Per germline, CDR1 SGHRS and CDR2 YFSETQ. After removal of 0 bases from V and 3 bases from J, the junction contained 3 bases not matched to a gene. This CDR3 comprises 15 residues. This CDR3 is CASSLGDRADTEAFF. In nucleotides, the CDR3 is TGCGCCAGCAGCTTGGGGGACAGGGCGGACACTGAAGCTTTCTTT.

The CDR3 protein is CASSPRLAPTDTQYF. CDR3 DNA sequence: TGTGCCAGCAGCCCACGACTAGCGCCCACAGATACGCAGTATTTT. The J gene is TRBJ2-3, the V gene TRBV11-2; 8 bases are shared with TRBD2. CDR3 length: 15 amino acids. The V gene end was trimmed by 5 bases and the J gene end by 2 bases; junction bases not matched to a gene: 6. CDR1 and CDR2 (germline): SGHAT, FQNNGV.

The rearrangement joins TRBV5-1 to TRBJ2-7; maybe TRBD1 (5 bases). CDR1 SGHRS and CDR2 YFSETQ come from the germline V gene. The CDR3 length is 14 residues. Trimming stripped 0 bases from V and 1 base from J, with 8 bases between. CDR3: CASSLDTGSYEQYV. Written as DNA, the CDR3 is TGCGCCAGCAGCTTGGACACAGGTTCCTACGAGCAGTACGTC.

The chain links TRBV27 to TRBJ1-2; D is possibly TRBD1 (5 bases). Trimming took off 0 bases at V and 8 bases at J, with 13 bases between the two ends. Germline V gives CDR1 MNHEY, CDR2 SMNVEV (reference sequence). The CDR3 sequence is 14 residues long. The CDR3 sequence: CASSLSAGPSGYTF. CDR3 bases: TGTGCCAGCAGTTTATCAGCAGGGCCGAGCGGCTACACCTTC.

This chain joins TRBV18 and TRBJ1-4; maybe TRBD1 (5 bases). Germline CDR1 KGHSH, CDR2 LQKENI. Trimming pared 3 bases from V and 0 bases from J, leaving 11 bases between. The CDR3 covers 16 residues. The CDR3 DNA sequence: TGTGCCAGCTCACCGCGACAGCTAGCAACTAATGAAAAACTGTTTTTT. Protein: CASSPRQLATNEKLFF.

The CDR3, as DNA: TGTGCCAGCAGCCCCCGGGTCCTTAGCACAGATACGCAGTATTTT. This codes for CASSPRVLSTDTQYF. V is TRBV27 and J is TRBJ2-3; D ambiguous. The CDR3 sequence is 15 residues long. Germline CDR1 reads MNHEY; CDR2 reads SMNVEV (reference sequence). Deletions cut 6 bases from V and 0 bases from J, with 13 bases between.

This chain links TRBV10-3 with TRBJ1-2; D is unresolved. This CDR3 comprises 13 residues. Per the germline V gene, CDR1 is ENHRY and CDR2 is SYGVKD. V gave up 2 bases and J gave up 8 bases, with 12 bases separating them. The DNA of the CDR3 is TGTGCCATCAGTGAGACCTTCCCGGGGGGCTACACCTTC. Protein product: CAISETFPGGYTF.

The rearrangement links TRBV14 to TRBJ2-5, with TRBD2 identical over 8 bases. Germline values: CDR1 SGHDN, CDR2 FVKESK. Trimming removed 0 bases from V and 5 bases from J; junction bases left unmatched: 8. CDR3 size: 16 residues. The CDR3 loop is CASSQDRTSYGETQYF. The CDR3 DNA reads TGTGCCAGCAGCCAAGATCGGACTAGCTACGGGGAGACCCAGTACTTC.

The chain couples TRBV18 to TRBJ2-3; perhaps TRBD1 as D (6 bases). Germline lookup yields CDR1 KGHSH and CDR2 LQKENI. The CDR3 has 17 amino acids. Trimming shortened V by 3 bases and J by 1 base, and 17 bases separated the two germline ends. The CDR3 coding sequence is TGTGCCAGCTCACCTATACAGGGTTTGTCGGGCACAGATACGCAGTATTTT. Amino acid sequence: CASSPIQGLSGTDTQYF.